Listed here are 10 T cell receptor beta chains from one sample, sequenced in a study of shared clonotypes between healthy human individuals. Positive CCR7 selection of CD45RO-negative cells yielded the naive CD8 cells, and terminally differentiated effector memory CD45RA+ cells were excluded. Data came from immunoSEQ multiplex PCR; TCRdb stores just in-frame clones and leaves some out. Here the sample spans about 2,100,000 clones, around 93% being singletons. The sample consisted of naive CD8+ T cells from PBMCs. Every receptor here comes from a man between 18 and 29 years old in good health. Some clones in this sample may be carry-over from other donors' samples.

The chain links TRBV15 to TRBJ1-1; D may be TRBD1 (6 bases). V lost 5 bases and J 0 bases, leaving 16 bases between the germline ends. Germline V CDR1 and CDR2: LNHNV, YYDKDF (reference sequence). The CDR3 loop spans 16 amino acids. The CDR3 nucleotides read TGTGCCACCAGCCCGCGACGGGACACTTTGAACACTGAAGCTTTCTTT. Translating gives CATSPRRDTLNTEAFF. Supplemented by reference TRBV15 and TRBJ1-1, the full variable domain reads DAMVIQNPRYQVTQFGKPVTLSCSQTLNHNVMYWYQQKSSQAPKLLFHYYDKDFNNEADTPDNFQSRRPNTSFCFLDIRSPGLGDTAMYLCATSPRRDTLNTEAFFGQGTRLTVV.

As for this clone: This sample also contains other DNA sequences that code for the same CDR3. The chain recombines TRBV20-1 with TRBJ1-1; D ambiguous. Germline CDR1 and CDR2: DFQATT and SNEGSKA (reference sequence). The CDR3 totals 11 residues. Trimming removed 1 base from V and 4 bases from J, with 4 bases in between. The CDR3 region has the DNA TGCAGTGCTAGAGGGGGCACTGAAGCTTTCTTT. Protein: CSARGGTEAFF.

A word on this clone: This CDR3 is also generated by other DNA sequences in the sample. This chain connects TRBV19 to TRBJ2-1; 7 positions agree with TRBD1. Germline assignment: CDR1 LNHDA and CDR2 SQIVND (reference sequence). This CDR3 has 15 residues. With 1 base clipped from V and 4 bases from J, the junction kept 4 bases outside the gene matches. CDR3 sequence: CASSIAPGQYNEQFF. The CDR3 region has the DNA TGTGCCAGTAGTATAGCCCCGGGACAGTACAATGAGCAGTTCTTC. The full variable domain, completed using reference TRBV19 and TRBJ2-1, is DGGITQSPKYLFRKEGQNVTLSCEQNLNHDAMYWYRQDPGQGLRLIYYSQIVNDFQKGDIAEGYSVSREKKESFPLTVTSAQKNPTAFYLCASSIAPGQYNEQFFGPGTRLTVL.

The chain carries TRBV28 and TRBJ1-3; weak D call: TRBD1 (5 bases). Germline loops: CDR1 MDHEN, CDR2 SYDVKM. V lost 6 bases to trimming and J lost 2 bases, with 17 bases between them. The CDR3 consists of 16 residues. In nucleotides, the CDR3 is TGTGCCAGCAGCCCTCGAGGGAGGGACGCTGGAAACACCATATATTTT. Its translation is CASSPRGRDAGNTIYF.

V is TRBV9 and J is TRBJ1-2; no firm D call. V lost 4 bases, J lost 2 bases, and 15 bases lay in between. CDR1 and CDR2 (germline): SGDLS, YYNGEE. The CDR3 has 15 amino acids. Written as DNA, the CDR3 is TGTGCCAGCAGCCGCCGATTTGACTTCAACTATGGCTACACCTTC. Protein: CASSRRFDFNYGYTF.

The DNA for the CDR3 is TGTGCCAGCAGCTTAGCGTACGGGGGAGGGGGCCCCTCGGGTGAGCAGTACTTC. Translating gives CASSLAYGGGGPSGEQYF. This chain uses TRBV7-8 with TRBJ2-7; the D call may be TRBD1 or TRBD2 (7 bases each). Trimming shortened V by 0 bases and J by 7 bases, and 25 bases separated the two germline ends. CDR3 length: 18 amino acids. Germline values: CDR1 SGHVS, CDR2 FQNEAQ.

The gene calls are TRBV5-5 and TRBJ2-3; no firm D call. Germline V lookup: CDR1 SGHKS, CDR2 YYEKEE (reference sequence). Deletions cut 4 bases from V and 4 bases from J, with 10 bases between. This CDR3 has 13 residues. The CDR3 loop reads CASSRRTPDTQYF. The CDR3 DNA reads TGTGCCAGCAGCCGTAGGACGCCAGATACGCAGTATTTT.

CDR3 sequence reads: CASSTRTNEKLFF. DNA of the CDR3: TGTGCCAGCAGTACCAGAACTAATGAAAAACTGTTTTTT. This chain uses TRBV27 with TRBJ1-4; D gene unclear. Germline V lookup: CDR1 MNHEY, CDR2 SMNVEV (reference sequence). Between the trimmed V and J ends, which lost 5 bases and 1 base, there was a span of 5 bases. The CDR3 has 13 residues.

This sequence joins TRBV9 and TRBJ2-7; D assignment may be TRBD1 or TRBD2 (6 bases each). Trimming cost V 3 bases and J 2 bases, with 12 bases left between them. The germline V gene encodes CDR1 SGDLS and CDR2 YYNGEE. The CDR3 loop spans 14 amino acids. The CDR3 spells CASSEGGLAYEQYF. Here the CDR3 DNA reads TGTGCCAGCAGCGAAGGGGGACTGGCCTACGAGCAGTACTTC.

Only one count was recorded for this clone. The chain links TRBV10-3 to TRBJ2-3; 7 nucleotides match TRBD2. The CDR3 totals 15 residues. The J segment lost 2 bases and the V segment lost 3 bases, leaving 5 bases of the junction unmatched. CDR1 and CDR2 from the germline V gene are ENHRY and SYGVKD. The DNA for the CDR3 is TGTGCCATCAGTGATCGGCGGGAGACCACAGATACGCAGTATTTT. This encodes CAISDRRETTDTQYF.